One T cell receptor (beta chain) is described in this entry. This clone has only a few counts. This receptor's antigen is unknown. Nothing much larger sits one base from this clone, and base qualities are not available. V is pared back by 4 bases and J by 1 base, with 8 bases lying between the germline termini. Including cysteine and phenylalanine, the CDR3 has 13 amino acids. Only the CDR3 DNA stays, 39 bases, in frame from base 1. Sequences SGHRS (CDR1) and YFSETQ (CDR2) are obtained from the germline V gene. In total, more than 500 healthy bone marrow donors made up the cohort. Cohort members were all nominally healthy when sampled, although unrecorded immune exposures were likely present. The donor was CMV seronegative and belonged to the group of over 300 seronegative cohort members. A peripheral blood sample was collected from each donor, and TCR beta sequencing was performed on peripheral blood mononuclear cells. The Qiagen DNeasy Blood Extraction Kit was used to extract genomic DNA from the blood cell samples.

This sample was taken from a study of cytomegalovirus exposure and HLA in healthy donors (dated by TCRdb to about 2017). About the full investigation: According to an earlier analysis of a few hundred of the donors, about 180 million T cells yielded over 90 million unique TCR beta sequences and approximately 300 Gb of sequence data. Along with the roughly 670-subject first cohort, a separate validation cohort of 120 different subjects was used. The aim of the study was to test whether cataloging public T cell receptors could identify signatures of past pathogen exposure. The genetic ancestry cluster associated with self-reported Caucasian donors included 81% of the roughly 400 genotyped donors. Class I and class II HLA loci were covered by the typing at four-digit resolution. All discovery cohort repertoires had been generated on a single sequencing platform. To predict cytomegalovirus infection status, the study brought together high-throughput TCR immunosequencing, statistical association of individual TCRs with disease status, and machine learning. Roughly 5 DR-DQ haplotypes were handled as single units for association and clustering because linkage in the cohort was strong. Donor age, sex, ethnicity and CMV serostatus were compiled together with the repertoire data. Roughly 300 gigabases of sequencing data and roughly 80 million unique TCR sequences made up an early release that covered approximately 650 HLA-typed donors. In a later analysis, previously published TCR beta repertoires from about 640 donors were re-analyzed and high-resolution HLA genotyping was added so that TCR occurrence patterns could be studied. Genome-wide SNP genotypes for about 60% of the 666 donors were used in a later genetic analysis, which treated that subset as a discovery cohort. Typing coverage varied by locus: roughly 620-640 donors for A, B, C, DRB1 and DQB1; roughly 510 for DQA1; more than 600 for DPA1; fewer than 480 for DPB1. Among roughly 370 genotyped donors of the cohort, an average of about 240,000 unique TCR beta nucleotide sequences were sequenced per donor, roughly 18% of them non-productive. Using immunosequencing, the study profiled T cell repertoires from roughly 650 subjects and related those repertoires to cytomegalovirus serostatus. An earlier analysis of about 620 of the donors applied high-throughput TCR beta sequencing to assess whether each TCR beta V gene segment acted as functional or pseudogenic. In the later analysis, no new phenotypic data were used to find candidate immune exposures; instead, reliance was placed on TCR beta sequences and their occurrence across donors.

Library preparation employed the immunoSEQ multiplex PCR assay. A mixture of 60 forward primers for TCR Vbeta segments and 13 reverse primers for TCR Jbeta segments was used in the multiplex PCR. A multiplex PCR assay on genomic DNA amplified the CDR3 region of rearranged TCR beta genes. The amplified TCR beta libraries were sequenced on the Illumina HiSeq System as 87-base-pair reads. Under the source paper's analysis protocol: A later analysis counted some 80 million unique TCR beta chains across the 500 to 850 repertoires, and roughly 11 million of these chains were shared by at least two donors. To remove PCR and sequencing errors, raw reads were error-corrected and collapsed into unique sequences using a nearest-neighbor algorithm that merged closely related sequences. Alignment of CDR3 sequences to IMGT reference sequences was used to assign V, D and J gene segments. For a sequence to be retained, at least a six-nucleotide match to both a V gene segment and a J gene segment was required. Rearrangements were called productive when the CDR3 lacked stop codons and stayed in frame with V and J; all others were non-productive. CDR3 was defined by IMGT convention, running from the second conserved V-encoded cysteine to the conserved J-encoded phenylalanine. The earlier analysis of 500 to 750 of the donors excluded any sequence lacking an unambiguous match to a single V gene segment. In an earlier analysis of a few hundred of the donors, a V segment was called functional when productive rearrangements were above 56.7%, and segregating when the standard deviation between donors exceeded 5%. A statistical classification framework was built to diagnose cytomegalovirus status from the catalog of TCR beta chain sequences. In a later analysis, V and J genes were assigned by comparing TCR nucleotide sequences against IMGT/GENE-DB human TR gene sequences. Using the TCRdist pipeline, a later analysis assigned CDR3 sequences along with most-parsimonious VDJ recombination scenarios. In a later analysis, each TCR beta chain was defined by its CDR3 amino acid sequence together with its V-gene family, and reads lacking a unique V-gene family were excluded. To address suspected cross-contamination and a sequencing artifact, a later analysis removed under 600 highly shared, low-generation-probability nucleotide sequences. For each public chain, a later analysis derived a clonal expansion index from normalized ranks of inferred template counts within each repertoire. Generation probabilities in a later analysis came from a VDJ recombination model fitted to out-of-frame rearrangements, and those results were checked against IGoR. A later analysis scored TCR-TCR, TCR-HLA and TCR-CMV co-occurrence with hypergeometric tests, applying a repertoire-size bias correction to TCR pairs. In a later analysis, false discovery rates were estimated by permuting HLA or CMV assignments 20 times. In a later analysis, co-occurring TCRs were grouped using DBSCAN, and TCRdist sequence similarity was added for clustering within HLA-allele-positive subsets. For co-occurrence clustering, repertoires with fewer than 30,000 or more than 120,000 public chains were excluded, along with roughly 5 repertoires with anomalous nucleotide sharing. TCRdb retrieved this table from immuneACCESS and kept in-frame rearrangements only. Not all clones are present; in checked studies, unresolved V genes account for under half, and no reason is known for the remainder. The DNA gave D and trimming, while V, J and clone size come from that table. In all, the sample holds 75,000 to 100,000 clones, and around 8% of those were seen once. The ten largest account for about 2.1% of the sample.

Findings and caveats that apply to the study as a whole: In this cohort, only TCR beta chains were sequenced, and detectable features were limited by the absence of alpha or paired-chain data. The study gave a list of 150 to 200 TCR beta chains associated with cytomegalovirus. In an earlier analysis of about 600 of the donors, most TCR beta V segments appeared in productive rearrangements about 87% or about 30% of the time, broadly matching IMGT annotations. Most TCR sequences were observed very rarely across donors, whereas some public TCRs were present in many individuals. CMV serostatus was the only immune exposure information available for the cohort. Because HLA typing was missing for some donors at each locus, association tests included only the typed subset. Cytomegalovirus status was reported to be diagnosed by the classifier with high specificity and sensitivity in both the original and validation cohorts. V-gene and J-gene trimming of TCR beta chains was associated with a missense DCLRE1C variant in a later genetic analysis, and the association was replicated in an independent cohort. A further reported finding was that TCR beta sequences accurately predicted the HLA-A and HLA-B alleles for most subjects in the first cohort. Compared with equally common non-associated chains, HLA-associated TCR beta chains in a later analysis were more clonally expanded and had lower generation probabilities. In a later genetic analysis, fewer N-insertions in productive TCRs were reported among donors in an Asian-associated ancestry cluster than the approximately 670-donor mean. The sequencing pipeline was judged likely to have produced a cluster of highly shared sequence variants as a technical artifact. The 87-base-pair reads could not distinguish some IMGT-functional V segments, including TRBV6-2 and TRBV6-3, so those segments were excluded. The authors suggested that the approach could potentially be extended to other disease states and immunological phenotypes. A few of the identified cytomegalovirus-associated TCR beta chains were confirmed in vitro to be specific for cytomegalovirus antigens. The presence/absence analyses assumed that sequencing depth was roughly uniform across donors, and that assumption may not be true. Assigning TCR associations to individual alleles was difficult when HLA alleles, especially DR and DQ, strongly co-occurred. In a later analysis, TCR association rates were found to vary across HLA loci, with the most associated TCRs seen for DRB1 alleles and the fewest for HLA-C alleles. Because counts were too low, seventeen rarely observed V segments, including chromosome 9 orphons, were excluded from the earlier analysis of 587 of the donors. A later analysis found that most CMV-associated TCR beta chains appeared HLA-restricted, with HLA associations seemingly driven largely by CMV exposure. At a false discovery rate of 0.05, a later analysis linked about 17,000 TCR beta sequences to specific HLA alleles. A later analysis reported that several top co-occurrence clusters appeared linked to parvovirus B19, influenza, CMV and Epstein-Barr virus. Correlated functional status among segregating V segments might reflect linkage disequilibrium, but an unknown experimental factor could not be ruled out.

Input material: PBMCs. The chain couples TRBV5-1 to TRBJ1-1; no confident D gene assignment can be made. The TCR was taken from a man aged 50 or older in good health and CMV-seronegative. The CDR3 protein sequence reads: CASSGTENTEAFF. The nucleotide sequence reads TGCGCCAGCAGCGGCACCGAGAACACTGAAGCTTTCTTT.